The subject of this entry is one T cell receptor (beta chain). Its antigen is not identified. This specimen comes from a study of cytomegalovirus exposure and HLA in healthy donors. Study results and limitations: Researchers reported in a later analysis that common viral pathogens appeared linked to several top clusters. In a later analysis, HLA-associated beta chains showed higher expansion and lower generation probabilities than comparable chains.

A multiplex PCR was run with 60 Vbeta primers and 13 Jbeta primers. TCRdb's copy holds only in-frame clones and misses some; the assay was immunoSEQ multiplex PCR. The sample has approximately 100,000 clones, under 85% seen once. Losses at the gene ends were 6 bases for V and 4 bases for J; bases not matched to a gene: 6. Germline CDR1 reads SQVTM; CDR2 reads ANQGSEA. CDR3 length: 14 residues. The source is a middle-aged man in good health and CMV-seropositive. V is TRBV29-1 and J is TRBJ2-3; 11 bases fit TRBD1. The sample comprised PBMCs. The CDR3 loop reads CSVWDRGIADTQYF. DNA for the CDR3: TGCAGCGTCTGGGACAGGGGGATTGCAGATACGCAGTATTTT.